The 12 T cell receptor beta chains below all came from one sample that was sequenced in a study of CD8 T cells in ankylosing spondylitis. Each CDR3 protein gets one entry after TCRdb re-called the 5' RACE reads with MiXCR. The data contain roughly 130,000 distinct CDR3 sequences, about 6.5% of them seen just once; the ten biggest clones take up roughly an eighth. What was sequenced was blood, either unsorted or a sorted T cell fraction (not recorded which). The receptors shown here come from a male donor with ankylosing spondylitis or in good health (not recorded which).

This clonotype came up many times. The genes are TRBV5-4 and TRBJ2-2; the D is unclear. V lost 0 bases to trimming and J lost 4 bases, with 10 bases between them. From germline, CDR1 is SGHNT and CDR2 YYREEE (reference sequence). The CDR3 runs 15 residues. The CDR3 DNA follows: TGTGCCAGCAGCTTGGGCCGTTCGACCACCGGGGAGCTGTTTTTT. This translates into CASSLGRSTTGELFF.

This clonotype appeared many times. The chain combines TRBV5-1 with TRBJ2-3; either TRBD1 or TRBD2 may fit D (5 bases each). The V end was cut by 0 bases, the J end by 0 bases, with 14 bases between. The CDR3 covers 17 residues. CDR1 and CDR2 (germline): SGHRS, YFSETQ. The CDR3 is CASSLDPWGGSTDTQYF. In DNA, the CDR3 is TGCGCCAGCAGCTTGGACCCCTGGGGCGGGAGCACAGATACGCAGTATTTT.

This clonotype was found many times. The gene calls are TRBV28 and TRBJ2-6; 10 positions agree with TRBD1. There are 19 residues in the CDR3. The J segment lost 0 bases and the V segment lost 4 bases, leaving 9 bases of the junction unmatched. CDR1 is MDHEN and CDR2 is SYDVKM in the germline V gene. For the CDR3, the DNA is TGTGCCAGCAGTTCCTTCCCAGGGACAGGGGTCTCTGGGGCCAACGTCCTGACTTTC. Encoded protein: CASSSFPGTGVSGANVLTF.

This clonotype was seen repeatedly, ten times or more. The chain has TRBV7-3 and TRBJ2-1; 11 bases fit TRBD2. The germline CDR1 and CDR2 sequences are SGHTA and FQGTGA. The CDR3 loop spans 14 amino acids. J lost 6 bases, V lost 6 bases, and 4 bases had no gene match. The DNA for the CDR3 is TGTGCCAGCAGTACTAGCGGGAGAAGCAATGAGCAGTTCTTC. It specifies CASSTSGRSNEQFF.

This clonotype was found many times. The gene calls are TRBV12-3 or TRBV12-4 and TRBJ1-6, with D perhaps TRBD1 (5 bases). The CDR3 covers 14 residues. Trimming took off 5 bases at V and 9 bases at J, with 14 bases between the two ends. The CDR3: CASSAVLGASPLHF. CDR3 nucleotide sequence: TGTGCCAGCAGTGCCGTCCTTGGGGCTTCACCCCTCCACTTT.

This clonotype was detected many times. The chain has TRBV24-1 and TRBJ1-5; possibly TRBD1 for D (6 bases). V was shortened by 12 bases and J by 1 base, with 21 bases between the two germline ends. The CDR3 contains 16 residues. The germline V gene has CDR1 KGHDR and CDR2 SFDVKD. CDR3 loop: CAPTEVGGGSNQPQHF. The CDR3 nucleotides are TGTGCCCCGACCGAGGTGGGGGGCGGGAGCAATCAGCCCCAGCATTTT.

The sample holds many counts of this clonotype. The chain recombines TRBV20-1 with TRBJ2-5; D is unclear. The germline V gene has CDR1 DFQATT and CDR2 SNEGSKA (reference sequence). The CDR3 length is 14 residues. Trimming stripped 3 bases from V and 1 base from J, with 12 bases between. CDR3 coding DNA: TGCAGTGCTAGGGGTCAGTCTACCCAAGAGACCCAGTACTTC. Its protein is CSARGQSTQETQYF.

This clonotype was seen repeatedly, ten times or more. The chain joins TRBV18 to TRBJ1-2; TRBD1 matches 8 bases. This CDR3 is 14 amino acids long. CDR1 and CDR2 (germline): KGHSH, LQKENI. The ends lost 6 bases at V and 7 bases at J; junction bases unmatched: 10. The DNA of the CDR3 is TGTGCCAGCTCTCCGGGACAGGAGAAGTCTGGCTACACCTTC. Amino acids: CASSPGQEKSGYTF.

This clonotype was detected ten times or more. This rearrangement joins TRBV2 to TRBJ2-3; weak D call: TRBD1 (5 bases). Germline V gene data show CDR1 as SNHLY and CDR2 as FYNNEI. This CDR3 is built from 16 residues. Trimming stripped 5 bases from V and 0 bases from J, with 15 bases between. This chain's CDR3 is CASSNAPTDSTDTQYF. As DNA, the CDR3 is TGTGCCAGCAGTAATGCTCCGACAGACAGCACAGATACGCAGTATTTT.

This clonotype was counted many times. This chain joins TRBV12-3 or TRBV12-4 and TRBJ2-1; D may be TRBD2 (6 bases). The V end was cut by 6 bases, the J end by 0 bases, with 15 bases between. CDR3 length: 16 residues. The chain's CDR3 is CASRSPGRRSYNEQFF. CDR3 DNA sequence: TGTGCCAGCAGATCCCCCGGGAGACGCTCCTACAATGAGCAGTTCTTC.

This clonotype came up many times. V usage is TRBV29-1 and J usage is TRBJ2-3; 8 bases are a match to TRBD2. Germline assignment: CDR1 SQVTM and CDR2 ANQGSEA. V lost 7 bases to trimming and J lost 4 bases; unmatched junction nucleotides: 4. This CDR3 region has 12 residues. CDR3 loop: CSARGGADTQYF. The CDR3 DNA follows: TGCAGCGCCCGGGGGGGCGCAGATACGCAGTATTTT.

This clonotype has ten or more counts. The V gene is TRBV11-2, the J gene TRBJ2-3; 9 bases align to TRBD2. V was pared by 3 bases and J by 1 base, with 2 bases of the junction left unmatched. The CDR3 extends over 15 amino acids. The germline CDR1 and CDR2 sequences are SGHAT and FQNNGV. Here the CDR3 DNA reads TGTGCCAGCAGCTTCGTAGCGGGGGGCACAGATACGCAGTATTTT. It yields the protein CASSFVAGGTDTQYF.